The T cell receptor (beta chain) described here comes from a study of blood T cell repertoires in COVID-19. Study background: Acute-phase and convalescent COVID-19 samples originated in the United States, Italy and Spain.

The assay was immunoSEQ multiplex PCR, and TCRdb's table has in-frame clones only and misses some. Of approximately 190,000 clones in the sample, roughly 80% are singletons; the top ten hold about 20%. The V end was cut by 2 bases, the J end by 7 bases, with 11 bases between. CDR3 size: 12 residues. Looked up from germline, CDR1 is GTSNPN and CDR2 is SVGIG (reference sequence). V usage is TRBV30 and J usage is TRBJ2-5; D is undetermined. The specimen was peripheral blood. The TCR sequence derives from a human donor in a cohort sampled during active COVID-19. CDR3 protein: CAWSPRSGTQYF. The CDR3 region has the DNA TGTGCCTGGAGTCCCCGGTCTGGGACCCAGTACTTC.